What follows is one T cell receptor beta chain and its context. Its antigen is not known. This record comes from a study of shared clonotypes between healthy human individuals. General study points: There were few donors, and this limited the genetic and exposure-history diversity represented.

Clones were sequenced by immunoSEQ multiplex PCR, and TCRdb holds only the in-frame ones, with some missing. The table has about 2.3 million clones, 93% seen once; the top ten hold 0.39%. V dropped 2 bases and J dropped 5 bases, with 13 bases sitting between them. This CDR3 has 14 residues. Germline-derived CDR1 and CDR2 are SGHAT and FQNNGV. The gene calls are TRBV11-2 and TRBJ2-7; D call uncertain. Sequencing was carried out using naive CD4+ T cells from PBMCs. Subset denoted: CD45RA+ positively selected. The receptor's source is a man aged 18 to 30 in good health. Some clones in this sample may be carry-over from other donors' samples. In nucleotides, the CDR3 is TGTGCCAGCAGCTTACATCCCGCAGGAGACGAGCAGTACTTC. Its translation is CASSLHPAGDEQYF.